This is a list of T cell receptor beta chains from one sample in a study of T cells in Graves' hyperthyroidism and ophthalmopathy. Each CDR3 protein is one row after TCRdb ran MiXCR on the multiplex PCR reads. The data contain roughly 400,000 distinct CDR3 sequences, around a sixth of them seen just once; the ten biggest clones take up 25% to 30%. The sequencing input was blood. The receptors stem from a young woman with Graves' hyperthyroidism that later progressed to Graves' ophthalmopathy. Both conserved end residues are part of each CDR3. The order of the fields is clone size, J gene, D gene, V gene, CDR3 protein, CDR3 DNA. A D gene is named only where the DNA matches it firmly. Clone size is stated in some rows and not others, as once, few, many or a class when expanded.

abundance: many; j_gene: TRBJ2-1; d_gene: NA; v_gene: TRBV12-3/TRBV12-4; CDR3aa: CASSLGRRVRGNEQFF; CDR3nt: TGTGCCAGCAGTTTAGGTCGGCGGGTTAGGGGCAATGAGCAGTTCTTC
abundance: many; j_gene: TRBJ2-1; d_gene: TRBD1; v_gene: TRBV12-3/TRBV12-4; CDR3aa: CASTRGHEQFF; CDR3nt: TGTGCCAGTACCAGGGGGCATGAGCAGTTCTTC
abundance: NA; j_gene: TRBJ1-2; d_gene: TRBD1; v_gene: TRBV9; CDR3aa: CAGSVTGGYGYTF; CDR3nt: TGTGCCGGCAGCGTAACAGGGGGCTATGGCTACACCTTC
abundance: NA; j_gene: TRBJ1-2; d_gene: TRBD1; v_gene: TRBV15; CDR3aa: CATSPRQGVFNYGYTF; CDR3nt: TGTGCCACCAGCCCCCGACAGGGAGTTTTTAACTATGGCTACACCTTC
abundance: NA; j_gene: TRBJ2-2; d_gene: NA; v_gene: TRBV15; CDR3aa: CATSSRTVTGELFF; CDR3nt: TGTGCCACCAGCAGCCGGACGGTAACCGGGGAGCTGTTTTTT
abundance: many; j_gene: TRBJ2-3; d_gene: TRBD2; v_gene: TRBV28; CDR3aa: CASKASGRSADTQYF; CDR3nt: TGTGCCAGCAAAGCTAGCGGGAGGTCCGCAGATACGCAGTATTTT
abundance: few; j_gene: TRBJ2-7; d_gene: TRBD2; v_gene: TRBV30; CDR3aa: CAWSAWRTSGGGSGYEQYF; CDR3nt: TGTGCCTGGAGTGCATGGAGGACTAGCGGAGGGGGAAGCGGGTACGAGCAGTACTTC
abundance: many; j_gene: TRBJ2-1; d_gene: TRBD2; v_gene: TRBV7-9; CDR3aa: CASSTRLASSYNEQFF; CDR3nt: TGTGCCAGCAGCACACGACTAGCCAGCTCCTACAATGAGCAGTTCTTC
abundance: few; j_gene: TRBJ1-2; d_gene: NA; v_gene: TRBV7-9; CDR3aa: CASTFSSPQNGYTF; CDR3nt: TGTGCCAGCACCTTTAGCTCTCCCCAGAATGGCTACACCTTC
abundance: NA; j_gene: TRBJ2-7; d_gene: TRBD2; v_gene: TRBV6-1; CDR3aa: CATVSGRFREQYF; CDR3nt: TGTGCCACCGTTAGCGGGAGGTTTCGGGAGCAGTACTTC
abundance: many; j_gene: TRBJ2-2; d_gene: NA; v_gene: TRBV5-1; CDR3aa: CASSLRARANTGELFF; CDR3nt: TGCGCCAGCAGCTTGAGGGCACGCGCGAACACCGGGGAGCTGTTTTTT
abundance: NA; j_gene: TRBJ2-2; d_gene: NA; v_gene: TRBV20-1; CDR3aa: CSARGFWGLNTGELFF; CDR3nt: TGCAGTGCTAGAGGGTTTTGGGGGCTGAACACCGGGGAGCTGTTTTTT